This TCR beta chain stems from a study of T cells in Graves' hyperthyroidism and ophthalmopathy. TCR beta CDR3 regions were amplified from RNA. HTBI primers were used for first-round RT-PCR of the TCR CDR3. TCRdb itself ran the multiplex PCR reads through MiXCR, one entry per CDR3 protein. This table holds hundreds of thousands of distinct CDR3 sequences, around a sixth found once. The CDR3 is 15 amino acids. V lost 4 bases to trimming and J lost 8 bases; unmatched junction nucleotides: 8. Germline lookup yields CDR1 LGHDT and CDR2 YNNKEL (reference sequence). The rearrangement links TRBV3-1 to TRBJ1-4; 9 bases match TRBD1. Sequencing input: blood. This receptor was obtained from a woman aged 18 to 35 with Graves' hyperthyroidism. The CDR3 region has the DNA TGTGCCAGCAGCCCTCCCGGGACAGGGCAGGAAAAACTGTTTTTT. Its protein is CASSPPGTGQEKLFF.